This passage covers 18 T cell receptor beta chains from one sample sequenced in a study of blood T cells in healthy people across ages. Through a sample-barcoded 5' primer and a J-beta primer mix, a second PCR was run for roughly 6 to 12 cycles. TCRdb reprocessed the 5' RACE reads with MiXCR, giving one entry per CDR3 protein. The data show around 1,900,000 distinct CDR3 sequences, about two fifths seen once. Input material: blood. The source is a human donor in good health.

Regarding this clonotype: Germline and junction disagree at one end, which may indicate a read error. The rearrangement joins TRBV5-4 to TRBJ1-1; no clear D gene. The CDR3 sequence is 16 residues long. The germline CDR1 and CDR2 sequences are SGHNT and YYREEE (reference sequence). The CDR3 reads CASRLGDLGMNTEAFF. DNA for the CDR3: TGTGCCAGCAGATTGGGAGACTTAGGAATGAACACTGAAGCTTTCTTT.

This clonotype was counted between two and nine times. The CDR3 sequence: CASSYDSSAADTQYF. The CDR3 nucleotides are TGCGCCAGCAGCTATGACTCAAGCGCGGCAGATACGCAGTATTTT. The J gene is TRBJ2-3, the V gene TRBV5-1; no clear D. The V gene's germline CDR1 is SGHRS and CDR2 YFSETQ. The CDR3 covers 15 residues. V shed 3 bases and J shed 4 bases, with 15 bases lying between them.

This sequence joins TRBV20-1 and TRBJ1-4, with TRBD1 matching 7 bases. Looked up from germline, CDR1 is DFQATT and CDR2 is SNEGSKA (reference sequence). The CDR3 extends over 17 amino acids. V lost 8 bases and J lost 3; bases outside the gene matches: 18. CDR3 residues: CSPTPYLTGSANEKLFF. Written as DNA, the CDR3 is TGCAGTCCTACTCCCTATTTGACAGGGTCGGCTAATGAAAAACTGTTTTTT.

The rearrangement joins TRBV20-1 to TRBJ1-2; possibly TRBD1 for D (6 bases). Germline CDR1 reads DFQATT; CDR2 reads SNEGSKA (reference sequence). The CDR3 sequence is 13 residues long. V was pared by 4 bases and J by 8 bases, with 17 bases between. The chain's CDR3 is CSAKSGGRRGYTF. The CDR3 bases are TGCAGTGCTAAGTCTGGGGGCCGGAGGGGCTACACCTTC.

The rearrangement uses TRBV12-3 or TRBV12-4 and TRBJ2-1; a weak D match, TRBD2 (6 bases). The CDR3 extends over 12 amino acids. Between the trimmed V and J ends, which lost 5 bases and 9 bases, there was a span of 11 bases. The CDR3, as DNA: TGTGCCAGCAGTGGGACTGTTTCTGAGCAGTTCTTC. Translation: CASSGTVSEQFF.

This clonotype turned up a few times. The V call is TRBV10-3, the J call TRBJ2-3; D may be TRBD2 (6 bases). Trimming removed 5 bases from V and 2 bases from J, with 14 bases in between. The CDR3 has 15 amino acids. Looked up from germline, CDR1 is ENHRY and CDR2 is SYGVKD. The CDR3 DNA is TGTGCCATCAGTTTTAGCGGTATGAACACAGATACGCAGTATTTT. Its protein product is CAISFSGMNTDTQYF.

This clonotype turned up a few times. The chain combines TRBV11-1 with TRBJ1-2; D is unclear. The CDR3 spans 15 residues. The ends were cut back, 2 bases at V and 0 bases at J, with 10 bases in the middle. Germline CDR1 SGHAT, CDR2 FQDESV (reference sequence). The CDR3 spells CASSLTAYSNYGYTF. The CDR3 bases are TGTGCCAGCAGCTTAACAGCGTACTCTAACTATGGCTACACCTTC.

V and J are TRBV11-1 and TRBJ1-2; D gene ambiguous. Trimming stripped 8 bases from V and 7 bases from J, with 17 bases between. The germline gives CDR1 SGHAT, CDR2 FQDESV (reference sequence). This CDR3 region has 13 residues. As DNA, the CDR3 is TGTGCCAGCTCCCTTGGTGGGAGCTGTGGCTACACCTTC. Translation gives CASSLGGSCGYTF.

A remark on this clonotype: A junction boundary mismatches the germline segment, possibly from a read error. V gene TRBV5-1 combines with J gene TRBJ1-2, with D hard to call. The CDR3 is 13 amino acids. Germline V lookup: CDR1 SGHRS, CDR2 YFSETQ. This CDR3 reads CASSLSNNYGHTF. In nucleotides, the CDR3 is TGCGCCAGCAGCTTGAGCAATAACTATGGCCACACCTTC.

This clonotype was seen more than once but under ten times. The chain recombines TRBV6-6 with TRBJ1-5, with a tentative D call TRBD1 (5 bases). The V gene's germline CDR1 is MNHNY and CDR2 SVGAGI (reference sequence). The CDR3 is 15 amino acids. Deletions cut 2 bases from V and 4 bases from J, with 12 bases between. The CDR3 coding sequence is TGTGCCAGCAGTTACGGGAGGGGTGGAAATCAGCCCCAGCATTTT. The encoded protein is CASSYGRGGNQPQHF.

The chain links TRBV28 to TRBJ2-3; 13 bases map to TRBD2. CDR3 length equals 19 residues. The germline V gene encodes CDR1 MDHEN and CDR2 SYDVKM. With V trimmed by 4 bases and J by 0 bases, 10 bases remained unmatched. The CDR3 loop is CASSSERLAGGSSTDTQYF. The CDR3 nucleotides are TGTGCCAGCAGTTCCGAACGACTAGCGGGGGGATCTAGCACAGATACGCAGTATTTT.

The table lists this clonotype with a few counts. The V and J genes are TRBV5-1 and TRBJ2-7, with TRBD1 matching 8 bases. This CDR3 has 16 amino acids. CDR1 is SGHRS, CDR2 YFSETQ, per germline. V gave up 0 bases and J gave up 4 bases; unmatched junction bases: 9. The CDR3 spells CASSLEAGQEVYEQYF. The CDR3 DNA is TGCGCCAGCAGCTTGGAGGCGGGACAGGAGGTGTACGAGCAGTACTTC.

This clonotype was recorded a few times. The rearrangement links TRBV7-8 to TRBJ2-3; TRBD2 is a possible D gene (7 bases). The V gene's germline CDR1 is SGHVS and CDR2 FQNEAQ. The CDR3 is made up of 16 amino acids. Trimming took 8 bases from V and 4 from J, leaving 22 bases between them. CDR3 in DNA: TGTGCCAGCTCCTCGGGGGAGGGGGGGTGGTCAGATACGCAGTATTTT. Translating gives CASSSGEGGWSDTQYF.

This chain connects TRBV4-1 to TRBJ2-1; D may correspond to TRBD1 or TRBD2 (5 bases each). The ends were cut back, 1 base at V and 6 bases at J, with 13 bases in the middle. Per the germline V gene, CDR1 is MGHRA and CDR2 is YSYEKL. This CDR3 has 15 residues. The CDR3 sequence is CASSQVGEGVNEQFF. CDR3 sequence (DNA): TGCGCCAGCAGCCAAGTGGGGGAAGGGGTCAATGAGCAGTTCTTC.

The rearrangement links TRBV7-2 to TRBJ1-5; D gene unclear. This CDR3 is 15 amino acids long. Germline V lookup: CDR1 SGHTA, CDR2 FQGNSA. Trimming removed 3 bases at V and 1 base at J, with 10 bases between. The CDR3 is CASSFERASNQPQHF. The CDR3 nucleotides are TGTGCCAGCAGCTTCGAGAGGGCGAGCAATCAGCCCCAGCATTTT.

This clonotype has only a few counts. Here the CDR3 DNA reads TGTGCCAGCAGTCCTCCGAAGGGCAACTCCTACAATGAGCAGTTCTTC. This gives the protein CASSPPKGNSYNEQFF. The genes are TRBV27 and TRBJ2-1; D gene uncertain. Trimming removed 5 bases at V and 0 bases at J, with 14 bases between. The CDR3 is made up of 16 amino acids. Germline V gene sequence: CDR1 MNHEY, CDR2 SMNVEV (reference sequence).

The chain is built from TRBV5-6 and TRBJ2-7; D is uncertain. Germline loops: CDR1 SGHDT, CDR2 YYEEEE. Between the trimmed V and J ends, which lost 1 base and 2 bases, there was a span of 16 bases. The CDR3 totals 16 residues. CDR3 DNA sequence: TGTGCCAGCAGCTTGAGTTCTTTGGGTCAAACCTACGAGCAGTACTTC. Translated: CASSLSSLGQTYEQYF.

This clonotype was seen more than once but under ten times. The gene calls are TRBV7-2 and TRBJ1-2, with 9 bases matching TRBD1. This CDR3 contains 14 residues. CDR1 is SGHTA and CDR2 is FQGNSA in the germline V gene. V lost 8 bases to trimming and J lost 4 bases; unmatched junction nucleotides: 8. The CDR3 sequence: CASSSTGGAYGYTF. The DNA of the CDR3 is TGTGCCAGCTCTTCCACAGGGGGCGCCTATGGCTACACCTTC.